The 22 T cell receptor beta chains presented below share a single source sample, sequenced in a study of T cells in Graves' hyperthyroidism and ophthalmopathy. Amplification targeted TCR beta CDR3 regions from RNA transcripts. Carried out on the TCR CDR3, a first-round RT-PCR used the HTBI primer set. TCRdb redid the calling of the multiplex PCR reads with MiXCR, one entry per CDR3 protein. The sample carries hundreds of thousands of distinct CDR3 sequences, 30% to 40% recorded once. Sequenced sample: blood. The receptors originated from a woman between 35 and 50 years old with Graves' hyperthyroidism.

Points on this clonotype: Mismatch with germline at one junction end may stem from a read error. This chain connects TRBV7-8 to TRBJ1-2; no clear D. Germline lookup yields CDR1 SGHVS and CDR2 FQNEAQ. CDR3 length equals 9 residues. CDR3 nucleotides: TGTGCCAGCAGGCACGGCAGACTCTTC. This sequence encodes CASRHGRLF.

This clonotype has at least ten counts. This chain links TRBV12-3 or TRBV12-4 with TRBJ1-2; TRBD1 aligns across 10 bases. With V trimmed by 5 bases and J by 6 bases, 6 bases remained unmatched. CDR3 length: 14 residues. In nucleotides, the CDR3 is TGTGCCAGCAGTCCGGGACAGGGGCGTGATGGCTACACCTTC. Its protein product is CASSPGQGRDGYTF.

This clonotype was seen a handful of times. J is TRBJ1-3 and V is TRBV19, with a tentative D call TRBD1 (5 bases). The CDR3 spans 13 residues. The ends were cut back, 8 bases at V and 0 bases at J, with 8 bases in the middle. The germline CDR1 and CDR2 sequences are LNHDA and SQIVND (reference sequence). The CDR3 here is CASCGASGNTIYF. CDR3 sequence (DNA): TGTGCCAGTTGCGGGGCCTCTGGAAACACCATATATTTT.

This sequence joins TRBV10-3 and TRBJ2-6, with 8 bases fitting TRBD2. The CDR3 covers 16 residues. With 4 bases clipped from V and 2 bases from J, the junction kept 4 bases outside the gene matches. In germline, CDR1 is ENHRY, CDR2 SYGVKD. The CDR3 DNA reads TGTGCCATCAGTGGTGCGGGGGGCGCTGGGGCCAACGTCCTGACTTTC. This translates into CAISGAGGAGANVLTF.

Of note for this clonotype: A read error is possible here, since a much larger clone lies one base away. Lacking the conserved final phenylalanine or tryptophan, this CDR3 likely reflects a read error. This chain links TRBV2 with TRBJ1-1; 8 nucleotides agree with TRBD1. V shed 0 bases, J shed 5 bases, and the junction held 5 bases outside the gene matches. This CDR3 region has 15 residues. The germline gives CDR1 SNHLY, CDR2 FYNNEI. CDR3 nucleotide sequence: TGTGCCAGCAGTGAAGCGCGGACAGGGAGGACTGAAGCTTTCCTT. Translated, it gives CASSEARTGRTEAFL.

This clonotype was recorded at least ten times. This chain uses TRBV2 with TRBJ1-6; D unclear. Trimming stripped 6 bases from V and 10 bases from J, with 16 bases between. Germline assignment: CDR1 SNHLY and CDR2 FYNNEI. The CDR3 covers 14 residues. Written as DNA, the CDR3 is TGTGCCAGCAGGCCCCGGGAGGGCAGGTCACCCCTCCACTTT. Its translation is CASRPREGRSPLHF.

As to this clonotype: The junction departs from germline at one end; a sequencing error may be responsible. The chain employs TRBV5-1 and TRBJ1-1; 7 bases map to TRBD1. Germline V lookup: CDR1 SGHRS, CDR2 YFSETQ. The CDR3 spans 14 residues. CDR3 loop: CASSRRGDSPEVFF. Written as DNA, the CDR3 is TGCGCCAGCAGCCGTAGAGGGGACAGCCCTGAAGTTTTCTTT.

The chain uses TRBV7-6 and TRBJ2-7; D may correspond to TRBD1 or TRBD2 (7 bases each). From germline, CDR1 is SGHVS and CDR2 FNYEAQ. CDR3 length: 13 residues. V dropped 8 bases and J dropped 7 bases, with 18 bases sitting between them. CDR3 in amino acids: CASRPGGAEEQYF. CDR3 in DNA: TGTGCCAGCCGGCCAGGGGGGGCAGAAGAGCAGTACTTC.

V usage is TRBV2 and J usage is TRBJ1-4; 7 bases map to TRBD1. After removal of 6 bases from V and 5 bases from J, the junction contained 6 bases not matched to a gene. The germline CDR1 and CDR2 sequences are SNHLY and FYNNEI. The CDR3 spans 14 residues. The CDR3 loop reads CASRRDSNNEKLFF. DNA of the CDR3: TGTGCCAGCAGGAGGGACAGCAACAATGAAAAACTGTTTTTT.

The V and J genes are TRBV11-2 and TRBJ1-3, with TRBD1 matching 7 bases. V was pared by 5 bases and J by 0 bases, with 7 bases of the junction left unmatched. Per germline, CDR1 SGHAT and CDR2 FQNNGV. The CDR3 spans 16 residues. DNA for the CDR3: TGTGCCAGCAGCCCAACAGGGGAAGTCTCTGGAAACACCATATATTTT. Translation gives CASSPTGEVSGNTIYF.

The chain joins TRBV6-5 to TRBJ2-7; TRBD2 might be the D (6 bases). Germline CDR1 reads MNHEY; CDR2 reads SVGAGI. Trimming took 0 bases from V and 0 from J, leaving 9 bases between them. The CDR3 extends over 15 amino acids. CDR3 residues: CASSYSSGYSYEQYF. As DNA, the CDR3 is TGTGCCAGCAGTTACTCTAGCGGATACTCCTACGAGCAGTACTTC.

A remark on this clonotype: A much larger clone lies a single base off, so this may be a read error. The rearrangement links TRBV7-2 to TRBJ2-7; TRBD1 agrees at 7 bases. This CDR3 comprises 15 residues. The V gene's germline CDR1 is SGHTA and CDR2 FQGNSA. Trimming cost V 5 bases and J 0 bases; bases outside gene matches: 7. The CDR3 reads CASSQRDSSSYEQYF. The CDR3 DNA follows: TGTGCCAGCAGCCAACGGGACAGTTCCTCCTACGAGCAGTACTTC. Looking up the rest from reference TRBV7-2 and TRBJ2-7 gives the full variable domain: GAGVSQSPSNKVTEKGKDVELRCDPISGHTALYWYRQSLGQGLEFLIYFQGNSAPDKSGLPSDRFSAERTGGSVSTLTIQRTQQEDSAVYLCASSQRDSSSYEQYFGPGTRLTVT.

This rearrangement joins TRBV19 to TRBJ1-4; D remains unclear. This CDR3 spans 14 amino acids. Trimming removed 3 bases at V and 5 bases at J, with 10 bases between. Germline V gene data show CDR1 as LNHDA and CDR2 as SQIVND (reference sequence). CDR3 sequence reads: CASSMWRTNEKLFF. CDR3 DNA: TGTGCCAGTAGTATGTGGAGAACGAATGAAAAACTGTTTTTT.

Remarks on this clonotype: A much larger clone sits a single nucleotide away, making a read error possible. The gene calls are TRBV10-3 and TRBJ1-3; the match to TRBD1 covers 7 bases. V trimming: 10 bases; J trimming: 0 bases; junction bases outside the gene matches: 9. CDR3 length equals 15 residues. Per the germline V gene, CDR1 is ENHRY and CDR2 is SYGVKD. CDR3 sequence: CATTGAPFSGNTIYF. CDR3 sequence (DNA): TGTGCCACCACAGGGGCACCTTTCTCTGGAAACACCATATATTTT.

This clonotype was detected many times. The chain couples TRBV25-1 to TRBJ1-3; D possibly corresponds to TRBD1 (5 bases). CDR3 length: 15 amino acids. V lost 2 bases, J lost 2 bases, and 10 bases lay in between. The germline CDR1 and CDR2 sequences are MGHDK and SYGVNS. CDR3 sequence: CASSEIGTAGNTIYF. As DNA, the CDR3 is TGTGCCAGCAGTGAAATCGGGACCGCTGGAAACACCATATATTTT.

A remark on this clonotype: One base away lies a much larger clone, so this may be a sequencing read error. This sequence joins TRBV7-9 and TRBJ2-7; TRBD2 matches at 10 bases. V lost 6 bases to trimming and J lost 2 bases; unmatched junction nucleotides: 16. The CDR3 totals 18 residues. Germline CDR1 and CDR2: SEHNR and FQNEAQ (reference sequence). CDR3 sequence (DNA): TGTGCCAGCAGAAGGGGGCCCTCCGGACTAGCGGCGGCCTACGAGCAGTACTTC. Its translation is CASRRGPSGLAAAYEQYF.

This clonotype was counted ten times or more. V and J are TRBV2 and TRBJ2-2; 8 nucleotides match TRBD2. CDR1 is SNHLY, CDR2 FYNNEI, per germline. J was trimmed by 5 bases and V by 7 bases; bases with no gene match: 9. The CDR3 is 15 residues long. CDR3 sequence: CASNPGTRSTGELFF. The CDR3 DNA follows: TGTGCCAGCAACCCCGGGACTAGGTCGACCGGGGAGCTGTTTTTT.

This clonotype showed up many times. This chain connects TRBV9 to TRBJ1-2, with D possibly being TRBD1 (6 bases). Between the trimmed V and J ends, which lost 2 bases and 3 bases, there was a span of 11 bases. Germline loops: CDR1 SGDLS, CDR2 YYNGEE. The CDR3 is 14 amino acids. The CDR3 reads CASSVGGQDYGYTF. CDR3 DNA: TGTGCCAGCAGCGTGGGGGGGCAGGACTATGGCTACACCTTC.

There are many counts of this clonotype. The chain joins TRBV7-8 to TRBJ2-6, with D uncertain. Deletions cut 7 bases from V and 0 bases from J, with 4 bases between. The CDR3 is 13 amino acids. The V gene's germline CDR1 is SGHVS and CDR2 FQNEAQ. The CDR3 protein is CASMGSGANVLTF. The CDR3, as DNA: TGTGCCAGCATGGGCTCTGGGGCCAACGTCCTGACTTTC. The entire variable domain, with the rest obtained from reference TRBV7-8 and TRBJ2-6, is as follows: GAGVSQSPRYKVAKRGQDVALRCDPISGHVSLFWYQQALGQGPEFLTYFQNEAQLDKSGLPSDRFFAERPEGSVSTLKIQRTQQEDSAVYLCASMGSGANVLTFGAGSRLTVL.

The rearrangement uses TRBV4-2 and TRBJ2-7; D is unclear. CDR1 is LGHNA, CDR2 YNFKEQ, per germline. V lost 0 bases and J 8 bases, leaving 14 bases between the germline ends. CDR3 length equals 14 residues. This CDR3 reads CASSQDLGRPQQYF. In DNA, the CDR3 is TGTGCCAGCAGCCAAGATCTGGGTCGGCCCCAGCAGTACTTC.

Only a few counts were recorded for this clonotype. This rearrangement joins TRBV7-8 to TRBJ2-5, with D perhaps TRBD2 (6 bases). Germline V gene data show CDR1 as SGHVS and CDR2 as FQNEAQ. V gave up 1 base and J gave up 1 base, with 13 bases separating them. The CDR3 has 16 residues. The CDR3 nucleotides are TGTGCCAGCAGCTTAGGAATCGCGGGGACCCAAGAGACCCAGTACTTC. Translating gives CASSLGIAGTQETQYF. Together with reference TRBV7-8 and TRBJ2-5, the CDR3 gives the full variable domain: GAGVSQSPRYKVAKRGQDVALRCDPISGHVSLFWYQQALGQGPEFLTYFQNEAQLDKSGLPSDRFFAERPEGSVSTLKIQRTQQEDSAVYLCASSLGIAGTQETQYFGPGTRLLVL.

This clonotype was counted at least ten times. The CDR3 DNA reads TGTGCCAGCAGCTCAGCGGGGGGGAGGAACTATGGCTACACCTTC. This codes for CASSSAGGRNYGYTF. The chain recombines TRBV7-9 with TRBJ1-2; D is perhaps TRBD1 (5 bases). V was pared by 4 bases and J by 2 bases, with 14 bases between. CDR3 length equals 15 residues. Germline V CDR1 and CDR2: SEHNR, FQNEAQ (reference sequence).